The 32 T cell receptor beta chains given below trace back to one sample, sequenced in a study of T cell repertoires in ileal Crohn's disease. Noted time point: neoterminal ileum biopsy at postoperative endoscopy, about 6 months after surgery. Clones were read by immunoSEQ multiplex PCR, and TCRdb kept only the in-frame ones, dropping some. This sample has around 4,200 clones, with roughly four fifths found just once. The sequencing input was ileal tissue. These receptors were collected from an adult with Crohn's disease.

This chain links TRBV23-1 with TRBJ1-1; possibly TRBD1 for D (6 bases). TRBV23-1 is known as an ORF, though its function is uncertain. Between the trimmed V and J ends, which lost 2 bases and 3 bases, there was a span of 13 bases. CDR3 length equals 15 residues. CDR3 residues: CASSQRGPGDTEAFF. CDR3 bases: TGCGCCAGCAGTCAACGGGGCCCAGGGGACACTGAAGCTTTCTTT.

The chain links TRBV7-9 to TRBJ1-5, with D possibly matching TRBD1 (6 bases). Germline CDR1 reads SEHNR; CDR2 reads FQNEAQ (reference sequence). V lost 5 bases, J lost 4 bases, and 9 bases lay in between. The CDR3 is made up of 13 amino acids. CDR3 DNA: TGTGCCAGCAGCCGACAGGAAAATCAGCCCCAGCATTTT. It yields the protein CASSRQENQPQHF.

This clone has a handful of counts. The gene calls are TRBV27 and TRBJ2-3; D is possibly TRBD1 or TRBD2 (6 bases each). CDR1 and CDR2 from the germline V gene are MNHEY and SMNVEV (reference sequence). Between the trimmed V and J ends, which lost 6 bases and 8 bases, there was a span of 18 bases. The CDR3 sequence is 14 residues long. In nucleotides, the CDR3 is TGTGCCAGCAGCCTGGGAGGAAAGGGGGGTACGCAGTATTTT. Amino acids: CASSLGGKGGTQYF.

The chain carries TRBV10-2 and TRBJ2-1; D possibly matches TRBD1 or TRBD2 (5 bases each). Trimming pared 9 bases from V and 6 bases from J, leaving 27 bases between. Germline values: CDR1 WSHSY, CDR2 SAAADI. This CDR3 comprises 17 residues. CDR3 bases: TGCGCCAGTTTACCCTTAAATCCCAGTCAGGGACCCAATGAGCAGTTCTTC. Its translation: CASLPLNPSQGPNEQFF.

The chain carries TRBV6-1 and TRBJ1-1, with TRBD1 identical over 10 bases. The CDR3 extends over 14 amino acids. In germline, CDR1 is MNHNS, CDR2 SASEGT. The ends lost 5 bases at V and 5 bases at J; junction bases unmatched: 5. The CDR3 DNA follows: TGTGCCAGCAGTTCTGGACAGGGGGGGACTGAAGCTTTCTTT. As protein: CASSSGQGGTEAFF.

The chain carries TRBV25-1 and TRBJ1-1; 10 bases fit TRBD1. Trimming cost V 8 bases and J 4 bases; bases outside gene matches: 10. The CDR3 loop spans 15 amino acids. Germline V lookup: CDR1 MGHDK, CDR2 SYGVNS. CDR3 sequence (DNA): TGTGCCAGCGGGGATTCCGGGACAGGGGCCACTGAAGCTTTCTTT. It specifies CASGDSGTGATEAFF.

This clone was observed once. The V call is TRBV2, the J call TRBJ2-1; 7 bases agree with TRBD2. Looked up from germline, CDR1 is SNHLY and CDR2 is FYNNEI. This CDR3 has 15 residues. Trimming at V came to 9 bases and at J to 9 bases, leaving 17 bases not matched to a gene. CDR3 coding DNA: TGTGCCAGTACGCGGCGGGAGTTAAATCGGGGTGAGCAGTTCTTC. As protein: CASTRRELNRGEQFF.

The chain uses TRBV9 and TRBJ2-5; TRBD2 is a possible D gene (6 bases). V dropped 3 bases and J dropped 5 bases, with 17 bases sitting between them. This CDR3 comprises 15 residues. Per the germline V gene, CDR1 is SGDLS and CDR2 is YYNGEE. CDR3 loop: CASSAGDGSLETQYF. The CDR3 DNA follows: TGTGCCAGCAGCGCCGGGGACGGGAGTCTCGAGACCCAGTACTTC.

This clone came up once. The chain employs TRBV5-4 and TRBJ2-7; the D is unclear. Trimming removed 2 bases at V and 0 bases at J, with 9 bases between. The CDR3 covers 14 residues. Germline V gene lookup returns CDR1 SGHNT and CDR2 YYREEE (reference sequence). In DNA, the CDR3 is TGTGCCAGCAGCTTCCGTCCTAGCTCCTACGAGCAGTACTTC. It is translated as CASSFRPSSYEQYF.

The J gene is TRBJ1-3, the V gene TRBV12-5; TRBD1 aligns across 8 bases. Trimming took 4 bases from V and 4 from J; bases not matched to a gene: 21. This CDR3 is 20 amino acids long. CDR1 LGHNT and CDR2 FRNRAP come from the germline V gene. The CDR3 is CASGSYFRDRLNSVGNTIYF. As DNA, the CDR3 is TGTGCTAGTGGTTCCTATTTCCGGGACAGGTTAAATAGCGTGGGAAACACCATATATTTT.

The V call is TRBV28, the J call TRBJ1-1; no definite D call. This CDR3 is 13 amino acids long. CDR1 is MDHEN, CDR2 SYDVKM, per germline. V lost 2 bases and J lost 6, with 10 bases in between. DNA for the CDR3: TGTGCCAGCAGTTTACCGGTGTTGGCTGAAGCTTTCTTT. It yields the protein CASSLPVLAEAFF. Looking up the rest from reference TRBV28 and TRBJ1-1 gives the full variable domain: DVKVTQSSRYLVKRTGEKVFLECVQDMDHENMFWYRQDPGLGLRLIYFSYDVKMKEKGDIPEGYSVSREKKERFSLILESASTNQTSMYLCASSLPVLAEAFFGQGTRLTVV.

J is TRBJ2-7 and V is TRBV6-1, with D perhaps matching TRBD2 (6 bases). This CDR3 has 14 residues. V lost 5 bases and J lost 4, with 15 bases in between. Germline V gene data show CDR1 as MNHNS and CDR2 as SASEGT. The CDR3 DNA reads TGTGCCAGCAGTTATGGTGCGGGAACGTACGAGCAGTACTTC. Its translation is CASSYGAGTYEQYF.

The chain has TRBV28 and TRBJ2-7; TRBD1 is a possible D gene (6 bases). The ends were cut back, 6 bases at V and 6 bases at J, with 18 bases in the middle. Germline V gene sequence: CDR1 MDHEN, CDR2 SYDVKM. CDR3 length: 14 residues. The CDR3 spells CASRLSPGQGEQYF. As DNA, the CDR3 is TGTGCCAGCAGATTGTCACCGGGACAAGGCGAGCAGTACTTC. The full variable domain, completed using reference TRBV28 and TRBJ2-7, is DVKVTQSSRYLVKRTGEKVFLECVQDMDHENMFWYRQDPGLGLRLIYFSYDVKMKEKGDIPEGYSVSREKKERFSLILESASTNQTSMYLCASRLSPGQGEQYFGPGTRLTVT.

The gene calls are TRBV7-9 and TRBJ1-1, with a weak D call TRBD1 (5 bases). V shed 8 bases and J shed 4 bases, with 17 bases lying between them. The V gene's germline CDR1 is SEHNR and CDR2 FQNEAQ (reference sequence). This CDR3 is built from 14 residues. The CDR3 DNA follows: TGTGCCAGCGATTCGATGGTAGGGGCCACTGAAGCTTTCTTT. It translates to CASDSMVGATEAFF.

The chain joins TRBV5-6 to TRBJ2-1; D gene unclear. Trimming stripped 0 bases from V and 1 base from J, with 11 bases between. Germline CDR1 and CDR2: SGHDT and YYEEEE. The CDR3 runs 16 residues. DNA of the CDR3: TGTGCCAGCAGCTTGGTTGTGGGATTTTCCTACAATGAGCAGTTCTTC. This codes for CASSLVVGFSYNEQFF.

The chain has TRBV27 and TRBJ2-7; 8 nucleotides align to TRBD1. This CDR3 has 16 amino acids. CDR1 and CDR2 from the germline V gene are MNHEY and SMNVEV (reference sequence). With 3 bases clipped from V and 4 bases from J, the junction kept 11 bases outside the gene matches. As DNA, the CDR3 is TGTGCCAGCAGTTTTTATCCGGGACAGGCTCCTTACGAGCAGTACTTC. Protein sequence: CASSFYPGQAPYEQYF.

The DNA of the CDR3 is TGTGCCAGTAGTCGGACAGGGGTCACCTACGAGCAGTACTTC. Its protein is CASSRTGVTYEQYF. The chain employs TRBV19 and TRBJ2-7; 9 bases are shared with TRBD1. Germline CDR1 and CDR2: LNHDA and SQIVND (reference sequence). Germline trimming cut 5 bases from V and 2 bases from J; bases unmatched to any gene: 4. This CDR3 is built from 14 residues.

This chain connects TRBV7-6 to TRBJ2-1, with D possibly matching TRBD2 (6 bases). Germline lookup yields CDR1 SGHVS and CDR2 FNYEAQ. The V and J ends lost 5 bases and 15 bases respectively, with 20 bases between them. The CDR3 spans 13 residues. This chain's CDR3 is CASSTGDSPEGFF. Written as DNA, the CDR3 is TGTGCCAGCAGCACCGGGGACTCCCCCGAGGGGTTCTTC. Full variable domain (outside the CDR3, taken from reference TRBV7-6 and TRBJ2-1): GAGVSQSPRYKVTKRGQDVALRCDPISGHVSLYWYRQALGQGPEFLTYFNYEAQQDKSGLPNDRFSAERPEGSISTLTIQRTEQRDSAMYRCASSTGDSPEGFFGPGTRLTVL.

This clone was recorded only once. The chain uses TRBV18 and TRBJ2-5, with 7 positions matching TRBD2. This CDR3 is built from 18 residues. Germline assignment: CDR1 KGHSH and CDR2 LQKENI. The V and J ends lost 3 bases and 1 base, in that order; junction bases with no gene match: 14. In DNA, the CDR3 is TGTGCCAGCTCACCCATCATCAGGGCTAGCGGCCTCCAAGAGACCCAGTACTTC. Translating it yields CASSPIIRASGLQETQYF. The variable domain in full, with the rest retrieved from reference TRBV18 and TRBJ2-5, is NAGVMQNPRHLVRRRGQEARLRCSPMKGHSHVYWYRQLPEEGLKFMVYLQKENIIDESGMPKERFSAEFPKEGPSILRIQQVVRGDSAAYFCASSPIIRASGLQETQYFGPGTRLLVL.

The rearrangement links TRBV27 to TRBJ2-7; D is perhaps TRBD2 (5 bases). There are 14 residues in the CDR3. The germline V gene has CDR1 MNHEY and CDR2 SMNVEV (reference sequence). V lost 5 bases to trimming and J lost 4 bases, with 15 bases between them. The CDR3 sequence is CASSSSALGYEQYF. CDR3 DNA sequence: TGTGCCAGCAGTAGTAGCGCTCTAGGTTACGAGCAGTACTTC.

The chain is built from TRBV27 and TRBJ2-3; D not resolved. The CDR3 has 13 amino acids. Per the germline V gene, CDR1 is MNHEY and CDR2 is SMNVEV (reference sequence). Trimming took off 1 base at V and 1 base at J, with 3 bases between the two ends. The CDR3 loop is CASSLYGTDTQYF. CDR3 nucleotides: TGTGCCAGCAGTTTATACGGCACAGATACGCAGTATTTT.

This clone has just a few counts. The J gene is TRBJ1-5, the V gene TRBV27; D call uncertain. CDR1 MNHEY and CDR2 SMNVEV come from the germline V gene (reference sequence). Trimming shortened V by 3 bases and J by 9 bases, and 9 bases separated the two germline ends. This CDR3 spans 12 amino acids. The CDR3 DNA sequence: TGTGCCAGCAGTTTTAAAGGGCGGCCCCAGCATTTT. This translates into CASSFKGRPQHF.

The chain links TRBV20-1 to TRBJ2-5; D uncertain. This CDR3 has 11 amino acids. The V gene lost 8 bases and the J gene lost 1 base, with 8 bases spanning the gap. The germline V gene has CDR1 DFQATT and CDR2 SNEGSKA (reference sequence). CDR3 in DNA: TGCAGTCCGTCGGTCCAAGAGACCCAGTACTTC. It is translated as CSPSVQETQYF.

The chain carries TRBV30 and TRBJ2-5; D remains ambiguous. The CDR3 length is 13 residues. CDR1 and CDR2 from the germline V gene are GTSNPN and SVGIG (reference sequence). V lost 8 bases and J lost 5, with 18 bases in between. CDR3 region: CAGTGPLMETQYF. CDR3 sequence (DNA): TGTGCCGGTACCGGACCCTTGATGGAGACCCAGTACTTC.

This clone was recorded only once. The J gene is TRBJ2-7, the V gene TRBV30; D may be TRBD1 or TRBD2 (5 bases each). This CDR3 is 12 amino acids long. V lost 1 base and J lost 5, with 9 bases in between. From germline, CDR1 is GTSNPN and CDR2 SVGIG (reference sequence). The CDR3 sequence: CAWSAMGDEQYF. The CDR3 DNA reads TGTGCCTGGAGTGCAATGGGGGACGAGCAGTACTTC.

CDR3 nucleotide sequence: TGTGCCAGCAGCCCCGCCGGGACAGGGGGCGAATTCTTT. It specifies CASSPAGTGGEFF. This sequence joins TRBV7-3 and TRBJ1-1; the match to TRBD1 covers 12 bases. Germline V gene sequence: CDR1 SGHTA, CDR2 FQGTGA. CDR3 length equals 13 residues. Trimming at V came to 5 bases and at J to 14 bases, leaving 9 bases not matched to a gene.

The chain employs TRBV11-1 and TRBJ2-1; D tentatively fits TRBD1 or TRBD2 (6 bases each). CDR1 SGHAT and CDR2 FQDESV come from the germline V gene (reference sequence). Trimming left V 5 bases short and J 9 bases short, with 17 bases between. This CDR3 is 14 amino acids long. The CDR3 DNA is TGTGCCAGCAGCGGGGGGACACAAGACCTTGAGCAGTTCTTC. This sequence encodes CASSGGTQDLEQFF.

The rearrangement joins TRBV7-3 to TRBJ2-2; possibly TRBD2 for D (5 bases). V was shortened by 5 bases and J by 7 bases, with 14 bases between the two germline ends. Germline V gene lookup returns CDR1 SGHTA and CDR2 FQGTGA. The CDR3 sequence is 14 residues long. CDR3 in amino acids: CASSPLRTGGELFF. DNA for the CDR3: TGTGCCAGCAGCCCTCTTCGGACTGGCGGGGAGCTGTTTTTT. Supplemented by reference TRBV7-3 and TRBJ2-2, the full variable domain reads GAGVSQTPSNKVTEKGKYVELRCDPISGHTALYWYRQSLGQGPEFLIYFQGTGAADDSGLPNDRFFAVRPEGSVSTLKIQRTERGDSAVYLCASSPLRTGGELFFGEGSRLTVL.

The chain carries TRBV19 and TRBJ1-1; 7 nucleotides agree with TRBD1. The V and J ends lost 3 bases and 4 bases, in that order; junction bases with no gene match: 8. Germline V gives CDR1 LNHDA, CDR2 SQIVND (reference sequence). This CDR3 contains 15 residues. The CDR3 reads CASSMGGQRTTEAFF. CDR3 coding DNA: TGTGCCAGTAGTATGGGGGGACAGAGAACCACTGAAGCTTTCTTT.

The J gene is TRBJ1-3, the V gene TRBV5-6, with D unclear. Deletions cut 2 bases from V and 0 bases from J, with 12 bases between. Per germline, CDR1 SGHDT and CDR2 YYEEEE. There are 16 residues in the CDR3. CDR3 residues: CASSFGGPRSGNTIYF. The CDR3 coding sequence is TGTGCCAGCAGCTTCGGCGGGCCACGCTCTGGAAACACCATATATTTT.

This clone was counted between two and nine times. The V and J genes are TRBV2 and TRBJ2-1; TRBD2 aligns across 13 bases. Germline trimming cut 8 bases from V and 5 bases from J; bases unmatched to any gene: 9. Germline-derived CDR1 and CDR2 are SNHLY and FYNNEI. There are 16 residues in the CDR3. The CDR3 region is CASGRTSGSRDNEQFF. CDR3 sequence (DNA): TGTGCCAGCGGAAGGACTAGCGGGAGTCGGGACAATGAGCAGTTCTTC.

This chain uses TRBV29-1 with TRBJ2-1; maybe TRBD2 (5 bases). Trimming took 0 bases from V and 4 from J, leaving 13 bases between them. Per the germline V gene, CDR1 is SQVTM and CDR2 is ANQGSEA. The CDR3 totals 15 residues. The DNA of the CDR3 is TGCAGCGTTGAAGATCGCCCTGCGGGTTACAATGAGCAGTTCTTC. Translated, it gives CSVEDRPAGYNEQFF.